The clone carrying this T cell receptor (beta chain) was observed a few times. What it binds is not known. Extracted RNA was reverse transcribed into cDNA, the sequencing template. TCRdb's table, derived via immunoSEQ multiplex PCR, lists solely in-frame clones and lacks some. Of 120,000 or so clones listed, roughly 55% are singletons. The treatment here: oral pan-JAK inhibitor, 5-10 mg twice daily. Collected material from alopecia areata patients comprised lesional scalp punch biopsies and peripheral blood. These data originate in a study of CD8+ T cells in alopecia areata. The wider study: A 6-month period off drug followed tofacitinib, which lasted 6 to 18 months. The share of scalp area affected provided the severity score for treated patients. Study observations and caveats: Only one nonresponder was present, which leaves the link between baseline CD8+ expansion and response uncertain.

CDR1 MDHEN and CDR2 SYDVKM come from the germline V gene. Trimming shortened V by 7 bases and J by 6 bases, and 15 bases separated the two germline ends. This CDR3 spans 13 amino acids. This TCR came from a human donor with alopecia areata. The genes are TRBV28 and TRBJ1-2, with D possibly being TRBD1 (5 bases). The specimen comprised CD4+ T cells sorted from blood, sampled at week 4, from a patient treated with tofacitinib. CDR3 region: CASIPRGRDGYTF. The CDR3 coding sequence is TGTGCCAGCATCCCCCGGGGCAGGGATGGCTACACCTTC.